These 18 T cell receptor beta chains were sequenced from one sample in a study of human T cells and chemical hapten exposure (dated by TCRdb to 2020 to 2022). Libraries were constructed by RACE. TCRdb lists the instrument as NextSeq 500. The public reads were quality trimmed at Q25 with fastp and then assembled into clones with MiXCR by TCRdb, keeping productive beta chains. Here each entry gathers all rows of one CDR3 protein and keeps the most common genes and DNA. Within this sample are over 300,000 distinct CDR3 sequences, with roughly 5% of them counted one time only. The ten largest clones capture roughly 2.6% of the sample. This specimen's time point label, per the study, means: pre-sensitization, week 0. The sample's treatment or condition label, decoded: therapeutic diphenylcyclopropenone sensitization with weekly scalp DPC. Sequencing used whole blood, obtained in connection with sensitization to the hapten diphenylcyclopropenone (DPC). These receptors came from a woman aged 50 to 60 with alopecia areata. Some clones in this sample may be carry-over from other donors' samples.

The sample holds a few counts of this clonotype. As DNA, the CDR3 is TGTGCCAGCAGTTTAAGGAGTATGAACACTGAAGCTTTCTTT. The encoded protein is CASSLRSMNTEAFF. The chain couples TRBV12-3 or TRBV12-4 to TRBJ1-1; no definite D call. V lost 2 bases, J lost 0 bases, and 7 bases lay in between. This CDR3 comprises 14 residues.

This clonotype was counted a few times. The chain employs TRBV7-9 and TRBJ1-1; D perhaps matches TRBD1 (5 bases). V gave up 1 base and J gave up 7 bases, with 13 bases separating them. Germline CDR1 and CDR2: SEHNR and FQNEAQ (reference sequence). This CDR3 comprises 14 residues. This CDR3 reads CASSLDYGGNEAFF. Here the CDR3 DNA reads TGTGCCAGCAGCTTAGATTACGGGGGAAATGAAGCTTTCTTT.

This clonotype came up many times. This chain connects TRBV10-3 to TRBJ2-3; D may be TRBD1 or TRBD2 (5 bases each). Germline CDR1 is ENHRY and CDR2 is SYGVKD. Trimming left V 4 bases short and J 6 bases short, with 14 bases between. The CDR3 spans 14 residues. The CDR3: CAISAGTDGDTQYF. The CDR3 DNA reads TGTGCCATCAGTGCTGGGACGGACGGGGATACGCAGTATTTT.

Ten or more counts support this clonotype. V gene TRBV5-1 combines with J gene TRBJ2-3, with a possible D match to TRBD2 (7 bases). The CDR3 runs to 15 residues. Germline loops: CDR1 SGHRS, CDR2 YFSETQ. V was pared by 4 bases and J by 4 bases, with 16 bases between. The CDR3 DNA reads TGCGCCAGCAGCGGGGGGGCAGGACCACCAGATACGCAGTATTTT. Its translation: CASSGGAGPPDTQYF.

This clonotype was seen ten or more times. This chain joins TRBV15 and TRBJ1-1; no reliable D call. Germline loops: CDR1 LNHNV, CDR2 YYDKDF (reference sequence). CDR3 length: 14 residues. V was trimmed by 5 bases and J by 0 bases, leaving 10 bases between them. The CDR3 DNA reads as TGTGCCACCAGCTACCAAAGCATGAACACTGAAGCTTTCTTT. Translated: CATSYQSMNTEAFF. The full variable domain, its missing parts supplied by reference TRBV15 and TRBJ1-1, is DAMVIQNPRYQVTQFGKPVTLSCSQTLNHNVMYWYQQKSSQAPKLLFHYYDKDFNNEADTPDNFQSRRPNTSFCFLDIRSPGLGDTAMYLCATSYQSMNTEAFFGQGTRLTVV.

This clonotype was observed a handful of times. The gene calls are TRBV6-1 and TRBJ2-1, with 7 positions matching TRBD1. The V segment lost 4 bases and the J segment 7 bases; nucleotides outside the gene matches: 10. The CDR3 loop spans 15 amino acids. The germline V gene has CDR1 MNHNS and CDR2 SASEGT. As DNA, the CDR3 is TGTGCCAGCAGTGTTCAGGGGGTGATTGAGAATGAGCAGTTCTTC. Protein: CASSVQGVIENEQFF.

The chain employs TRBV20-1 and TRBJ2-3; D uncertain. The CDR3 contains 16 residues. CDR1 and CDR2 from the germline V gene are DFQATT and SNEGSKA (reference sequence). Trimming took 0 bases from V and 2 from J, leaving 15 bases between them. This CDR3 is CSARDQNRQATDTQYF. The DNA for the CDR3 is TGCAGTGCTAGAGATCAAAACCGGCAGGCCACAGATACGCAGTATTTT.

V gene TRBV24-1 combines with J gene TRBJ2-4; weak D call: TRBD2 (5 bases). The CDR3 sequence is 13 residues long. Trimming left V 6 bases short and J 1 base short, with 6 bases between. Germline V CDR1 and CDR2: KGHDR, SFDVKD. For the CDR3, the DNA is TGTGCCACCAGTACGGGGGCCAAAAACATTCAGTACTTC. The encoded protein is CATSTGAKNIQYF.

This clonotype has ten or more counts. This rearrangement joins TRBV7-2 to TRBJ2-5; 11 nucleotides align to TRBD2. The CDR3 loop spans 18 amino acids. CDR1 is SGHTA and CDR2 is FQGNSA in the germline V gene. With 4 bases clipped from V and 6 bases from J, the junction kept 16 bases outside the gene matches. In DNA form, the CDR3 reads TGTGCCAGCAGCTCCCAGAAGTTAGCGGGGGGGGACCTCAAGACCCAGTACTTC. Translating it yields CASSSQKLAGGDLKTQYF. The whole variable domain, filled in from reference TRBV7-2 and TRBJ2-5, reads GAGVSQSPSNKVTEKGKDVELRCDPISGHTALYWYRQSLGQGLEFLIYFQGNSAPDKSGLPSDRFSAERTGGSVSTLTIQRTQQEDSAVYLCASSSQKLAGGDLKTQYFGPGTRLLVL.

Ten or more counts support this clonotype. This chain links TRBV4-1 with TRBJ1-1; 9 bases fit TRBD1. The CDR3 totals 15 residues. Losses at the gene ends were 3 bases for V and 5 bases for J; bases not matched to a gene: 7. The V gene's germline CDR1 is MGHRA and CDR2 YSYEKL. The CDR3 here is CASSQGDRVVTEAFF. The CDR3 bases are TGCGCCAGCAGCCAGGGGGACAGGGTGGTTACTGAAGCTTTCTTT.

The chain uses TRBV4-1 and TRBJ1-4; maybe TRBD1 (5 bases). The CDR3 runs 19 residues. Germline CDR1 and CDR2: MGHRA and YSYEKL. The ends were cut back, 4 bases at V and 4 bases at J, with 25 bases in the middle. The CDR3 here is CASSRNPRDSHGVNEKLFF. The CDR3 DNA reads TGCGCCAGCAGCCGGAACCCCCGGGACTCCCACGGGGTTAATGAAAAACTGTTTTTT.

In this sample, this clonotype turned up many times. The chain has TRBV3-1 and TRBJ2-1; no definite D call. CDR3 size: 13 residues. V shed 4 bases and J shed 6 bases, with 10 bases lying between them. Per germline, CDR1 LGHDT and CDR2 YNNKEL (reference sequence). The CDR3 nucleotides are TGTGCCAGCAGCCCACTGCGGAGCAATGAGCAGTTCTTC. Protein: CASSPLRSNEQFF.

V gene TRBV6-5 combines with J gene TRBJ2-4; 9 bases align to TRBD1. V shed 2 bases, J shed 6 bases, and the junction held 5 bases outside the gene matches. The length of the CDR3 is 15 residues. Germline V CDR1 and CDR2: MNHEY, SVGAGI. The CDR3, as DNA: TGTGCCAGCAGTTACGGACGGACAGGGGTAAACATTCAGTACTTC. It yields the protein CASSYGRTGVNIQYF.

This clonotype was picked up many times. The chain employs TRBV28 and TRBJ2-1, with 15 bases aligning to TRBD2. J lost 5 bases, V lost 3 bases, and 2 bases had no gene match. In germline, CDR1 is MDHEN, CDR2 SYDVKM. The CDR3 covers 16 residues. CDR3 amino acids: CASSLGTSGRNNEQFF. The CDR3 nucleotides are TGTGCCAGCAGTTTGGGGACTAGCGGGAGGAACAATGAGCAGTTCTTC.

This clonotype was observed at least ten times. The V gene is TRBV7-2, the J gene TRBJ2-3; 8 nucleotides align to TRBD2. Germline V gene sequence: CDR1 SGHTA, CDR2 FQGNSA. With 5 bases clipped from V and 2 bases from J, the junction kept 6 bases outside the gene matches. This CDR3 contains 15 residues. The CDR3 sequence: CASSPGTSPTDTQYF. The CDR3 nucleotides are TGTGCCAGCAGCCCCGGGACTAGTCCCACAGATACGCAGTATTTT.

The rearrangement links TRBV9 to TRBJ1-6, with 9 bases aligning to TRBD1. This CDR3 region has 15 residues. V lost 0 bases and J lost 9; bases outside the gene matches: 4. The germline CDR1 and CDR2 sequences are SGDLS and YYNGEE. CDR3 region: CASSVGGQGVSPLHF. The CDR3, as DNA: TGTGCCAGCAGCGTAGGGGGACAGGGTGTTTCACCCCTCCACTTT.

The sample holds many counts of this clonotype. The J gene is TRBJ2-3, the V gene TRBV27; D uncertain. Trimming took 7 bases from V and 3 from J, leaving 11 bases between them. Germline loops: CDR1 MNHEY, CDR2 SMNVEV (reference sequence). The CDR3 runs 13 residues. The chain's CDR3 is CASTHGRTDTQYF. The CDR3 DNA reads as TGTGCCAGCACGCACGGGCGGACAGATACGCAGTATTTT.

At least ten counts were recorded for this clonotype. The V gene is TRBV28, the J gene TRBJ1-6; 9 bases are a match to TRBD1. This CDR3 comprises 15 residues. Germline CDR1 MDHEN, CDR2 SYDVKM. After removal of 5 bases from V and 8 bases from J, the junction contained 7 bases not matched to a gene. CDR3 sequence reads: CASSLQGASDSPLHF. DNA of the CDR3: TGTGCCAGCAGTCTACAGGGGGCCTCAGATTCACCCCTCCACTTT. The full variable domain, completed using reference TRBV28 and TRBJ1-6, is DVKVTQSSRYLVKRTGEKVFLECVQDMDHENMFWYRQDPGLGLRLIYFSYDVKMKEKGDIPEGYSVSREKKERFSLILESASTNQTSMYLCASSLQGASDSPLHFGNGTRLTVT.